This TCR beta chain was sequenced in a study of cytomegalovirus exposure and HLA in healthy donors. Germline CDR1 MNHNS, CDR2 SASEGT. The CDR3 spans 13 residues. Deletions cut 2 bases from V and 4 bases from J, with 8 bases between. Clones were read by immunoSEQ multiplex PCR, and TCRdb kept only the in-frame ones, dropping some. The table includes 100,000 to 120,000 clones, roughly nine tenths detected once. The origin of this receptor is a woman younger than 35 in good health and CMV-seronegative. Sequenced: PBMCs. V gene TRBV6-1 combines with J gene TRBJ1-1, with D possibly TRBD1 on 6 matching bases. DNA of the CDR3: TGTGCCAGCAGTGAATCAGGGGTCACTGAAGCTTTCTTT. Protein sequence: CASSESGVTEAFF.